The 24 T cell receptor beta chains below all came from one sample that was sequenced in a study of Ad26.COV2.S vaccination and SARS-CoV-2 variants. This sample's treatment: over 15 received Ad26.COV2.S at low or high dose, single or two shots; roughly five received placebo; per-sample allocation not given. Each sample was drawn 63 days after the first injection (of vaccine or placebo). TCRdb's table, derived via immunoSEQ multiplex PCR, lists solely in-frame clones and lacks some. The top ten hold about 3.4% of the sample, which has a few hundred thousand clones, 87% seen once. The sequenced sample was peripheral blood, obtained in a trial of Ad26.COV2.S vaccine versus placebo. These receptors were collected from a person between 18 and 59 years old who received the Ad26.COV2.S COVID-19 vaccine or a placebo.

This chain connects TRBV18 to TRBJ1-1; D not certain. The V gene's germline CDR1 is KGHSH and CDR2 LQKENI. Trimming left V 0 bases short and J 6 bases short, with 8 bases between. This CDR3 is 13 amino acids long. CDR3 DNA: TGTGCCAGCTCACCACCTCCAGCCCCTGAAGCTTTCTTT. It codes for CASSPPPAPEAFF.

V usage is TRBV5-6 and J usage is TRBJ1-2; D is ambiguous. The CDR3 has 14 residues. The germline gives CDR1 SGHDT, CDR2 YYEEEE. Trimming took off 5 bases at V and 3 bases at J, with 14 bases between the two ends. The CDR3 coding sequence is TGTGCCAGCAGTTCCGGACCGGGATACTATGGCTACACCTTC. Residues: CASSSGPGYYGYTF. Full variable domain (remainder filled in from reference TRBV5-6 and TRBJ1-2): DAGVTQSPTHLIKTRGQQVTLRCSPKSGHDTVSWYQQALGQGPQFIFQYYEEEERQRGNFPDRFSGHQFPNYSSELNVNALLLGDSALYLCASSSGPGYYGYTFGSGTRLTVV.

The chain links TRBV12-3 or TRBV12-4 to TRBJ1-3, with D uncertain. V was clipped by 7 bases and J by 2 bases, with 9 bases between them. This CDR3 region has 13 residues. In DNA form, the CDR3 reads TGTGCCAGCATGGCCAGCACTGGAAACACCATATATTTT. Amino acids: CASMASTGNTIYF.

The chain couples TRBV30 to TRBJ1-2; a weak D match, TRBD1 (5 bases). The germline CDR1 and CDR2 sequences are GTSNPN and SVGIG (reference sequence). Trimming removed 0 bases from V and 8 bases from J, with 13 bases in between. This CDR3 is 13 amino acids long. The CDR3 is CAWSVMAGFGYTF. CDR3 DNA sequence: TGTGCCTGGAGTGTAATGGCAGGGTTCGGCTACACCTTC.

The chain has TRBV30 and TRBJ1-2; TRBD1 matches 7 bases. The CDR3 is 14 residues long. The ends lost 4 bases at V and 4 bases at J; junction bases unmatched: 9. Germline loops: CDR1 GTSNPN, CDR2 SVGIG (reference sequence). The DNA of the CDR3 is TGTGCCTGGACCTCCGGGGCAGGGGGCTATGGCTACACCTTC. Translation: CAWTSGAGGYGYTF.

The V call is TRBV11-1, the J call TRBJ2-6, with TRBD1 as a possible D gene (6 bases). The length of the CDR3 is 15 residues. The V end lost 4 bases, the J end lost 4 bases, and 11 bases lay between the germline ends. The V gene's germline CDR1 is SGHAT and CDR2 FQDESV (reference sequence). CDR3 coding DNA: TGTGCCAGCAGCTCACAGGGTGCCGGGGCCAACGTCCTGACTTTC. It encodes CASSSQGAGANVLTF.

V and J are TRBV5-4 and TRBJ1-6, with TRBD1 as a possible D gene (5 bases). Germline loops: CDR1 SGHNT, CDR2 YYREEE (reference sequence). V gave up 4 bases and J gave up 7 bases, with 12 bases separating them. CDR3 length: 14 residues. CDR3 in DNA: TGTGCCAGCAGCCCGGAGGGGCGAAATTCACCCCTCCACTTT. Translated: CASSPEGRNSPLHF.

The rearrangement links TRBV14 to TRBJ1-2; no clear D. The CDR3 loop spans 14 amino acids. CDR1 is SGHDN, CDR2 FVKESK, per germline. With 0 bases removed from V and 4 bases from J, the gap between germline ends came to 9 bases. CDR3 coding DNA: TGTGCCAGCAGCCAAGACGACACGATCTATGGCTACACCTTC. The encoded protein is CASSQDDTIYGYTF. Full variable domain (rest looked up from reference TRBV14 and TRBJ1-2): EAGVTQFPSHSVIEKGQTVTLRCDPISGHDNLYWYRRVMGKEIKFLLHFVKESKQDESGMPNNRFLAERTGGTYSTLKVQPAELEDSGVYFCASSQDDTIYGYTFGSGTRLTVV.

In its sample, this clone was seen a few times. This chain links TRBV12-3 or TRBV12-4 with TRBJ2-7; D is possibly TRBD1 (5 bases). The V gene lost 0 bases and the J gene lost 3 bases, with 6 bases spanning the gap. The CDR3 runs to 13 residues. Here the CDR3 reads CASSLATVYEQYF. The CDR3 nucleotides are TGTGCCAGCAGTTTAGCGACAGTCTACGAGCAGTACTTC.

The chain couples TRBV5-5 to TRBJ1-4; 9 nucleotides align to TRBD1. Germline CDR1 is SGHKS and CDR2 is YYEKEE (reference sequence). V was clipped by 0 bases and J by 6 bases; unmatched bases: 3. The length of the CDR3 is 15 residues. The CDR3 loop reads CASSLGTGADEKLFF. In nucleotides, the CDR3 is TGTGCCAGCAGCTTGGGGACAGGGGCGGATGAAAAACTGTTTTTT.

In this sample, this clone turned up once. The V and J genes are TRBV5-1 and TRBJ2-1; 7 positions match TRBD1. The junction had 4 bases not matched to a gene; V was cut back by 0 bases and J by 4 bases. The germline gives CDR1 SGHRS, CDR2 YFSETQ. The CDR3 is 15 residues long. The CDR3 reads CASSLGQGVYNEQFF. CDR3 DNA: TGCGCCAGCAGCTTGGGGCAGGGGGTATACAATGAGCAGTTCTTC.

The rearrangement joins TRBV13 to TRBJ2-1, with 7 bases aligning to TRBD1. V trimming: 6 bases; J trimming: 3 bases; junction bases outside the gene matches: 8. Germline assignment: CDR1 PRHDT and CDR2 FYEKMQ (reference sequence). This CDR3 contains 15 residues. CDR3 residues: CASRPTGTVYNEQFF. The CDR3 DNA is TGTGCCAGCAGACCTACCGGGACAGTCTACAATGAGCAGTTCTTC.

The chain has TRBV6-5 and TRBJ1-2, with 7 bases aligning to TRBD1. Germline V lookup: CDR1 MNHEY, CDR2 SVGAGI. This CDR3 has 14 amino acids. V was pared by 2 bases and J by 4 bases, with 4 bases of the junction left unmatched. This CDR3 is CASSYRGGGYGYTF. DNA for the CDR3: TGTGCCAGCAGTTACAGAGGGGGCGGCTATGGCTACACCTTC.

This chain links TRBV6-5 with TRBJ1-1; D is possibly TRBD1 (5 bases). Between the trimmed V and J ends, which lost 5 bases and 4 bases, there was a span of 14 bases. The CDR3 runs to 14 residues. Germline V lookup: CDR1 MNHEY, CDR2 SVGAGI. The chain's CDR3 is CASSQGRPGTEAFF. The DNA of the CDR3 is TGTGCCAGCAGTCAGGGACGGCCGGGCACTGAAGCTTTCTTT.

This chain links TRBV3-1 (or the pseudogene TRBV3-2) with TRBJ2-1, with no clear D. CDR1 LGHDT and CDR2 YNNKEL come from the germline V gene (reference sequence). The V and J ends lost 3 bases and 0 bases respectively, with 15 bases between them. The length of the CDR3 is 17 residues. CDR3 region: CASSQTPLLYSYNEQFF. As DNA, the CDR3 is TGTGCCAGCAGCCAGACCCCACTGTTGTACTCCTACAATGAGCAGTTCTTC.

The rearrangement uses TRBV7-9 and TRBJ2-7, with 8 bases fitting TRBD1. Unmatched junction bases numbered 8, after V lost 5 bases and J lost 5 bases. CDR3 size: 14 residues. The germline gives CDR1 SEHNR, CDR2 FQNEAQ (reference sequence). As DNA, the CDR3 is TGTGCCAGCAGCCACCCGGGACAGGTGCACGAGCAGTACTTC. Its translation: CASSHPGQVHEQYF.

The rearrangement joins TRBV15 to TRBJ2-7; 7 positions match TRBD2. The germline CDR1 and CDR2 sequences are LNHNV and YYDKDF (reference sequence). The trim removed 3 bases at V and 2 bases at J, leaving 13 bases unmatched. The CDR3 runs 17 residues. CDR3 loop: CATSSALGGFSPYEQYF. The CDR3 coding sequence is TGTGCCACCAGCAGCGCATTGGGGGGGTTCTCCCCCTACGAGCAGTACTTC.

V is TRBV7-2 and J is TRBJ2-4, with TRBD1 as a possible D gene (6 bases). Looked up from germline, CDR1 is SGHTA and CDR2 is FQGNSA. The CDR3 consists of 15 residues. V lost 4 bases and J lost 0, with 10 bases in between. CDR3: CASSSPGVAKNIQYF. The CDR3 region has the DNA TGTGCCAGCAGCTCCCCAGGGGTAGCCAAAAACATTCAGTACTTC. Looking up the rest from reference TRBV7-2 and TRBJ2-4 gives the full variable domain: GAGVSQSPSNKVTEKGKDVELRCDPISGHTALYWYRQSLGQGLEFLIYFQGNSAPDKSGLPSDRFSAERTGGSVSTLTIQRTQQEDSAVYLCASSSPGVAKNIQYFGAGTRLSVL.

The chain is built from TRBV11-2 and TRBJ1-1; 9 bases agree with TRBD1. Germline CDR1 and CDR2: SGHAT and FQNNGV. The CDR3 has 15 residues. The V segment lost 3 bases and the J segment 1 base; nucleotides outside the gene matches: 3. This CDR3 is CASSLTGGTNTEAFF. For the CDR3, the DNA is TGTGCCAGCAGCTTGACAGGGGGAACGAACACTGAAGCTTTCTTT.

V and J are TRBV2 and TRBJ2-7; D is unclear. V dropped 7 bases and J dropped 1 base, with 5 bases sitting between them. Per germline, CDR1 SNHLY and CDR2 FYNNEI. The CDR3 is made up of 11 amino acids. CDR3 residues: CASKFSYEQYF. CDR3 DNA: TGTGCCAGCAAATTTTCCTACGAGCAGTACTTC. Full variable domain (outside the CDR3, taken from reference TRBV2 and TRBJ2-7): EPEVTQTPSHQVTQMGQEVILRCVPISNHLYFYWYRQILGQKVEFLVSFYNNEISEKSEIFDDQFSVERPDGSNFTLKIRSTKLEDSAMYFCASKFSYEQYFGPGTRLTVT.

The rearrangement uses TRBV7-9 and TRBJ1-3; D gene unclear. The CDR3 is made up of 17 amino acids. CDR1 is SEHNR, CDR2 FQNEAQ, per germline (reference sequence). Between the trimmed V and J ends, which lost 5 bases and 0 bases, there was a span of 17 bases. CDR3 residues: CASSTLSGVLSGNTIYF. The DNA of the CDR3 is TGTGCCAGCAGCACACTCAGTGGGGTCCTCTCTGGAAACACCATATATTTT. The full variable domain, its missing parts supplied by reference TRBV7-9 and TRBJ1-3, is DTGVSQNPRHKITKRGQNVTFRCDPISEHNRLYWYRQTLGQGPEFLTYFQNEAQLEKSRLLSDRFSAERPKGSFSTLEIQRTEQGDSAMYLCASSTLSGVLSGNTIYFGEGSWLTVV.

The rearrangement links TRBV2 to TRBJ2-1, with a possible D match to TRBD1 (6 bases). The V and J ends lost 4 bases and 3 bases respectively, with 10 bases between them. From germline, CDR1 is SNHLY and CDR2 FYNNEI. There are 14 residues in the CDR3. CDR3 sequence (DNA): TGTGCCAGCAGTGCCGGGACACTCTACAATGAGCAGTTCTTC. As protein: CASSAGTLYNEQFF. The whole variable domain, remainder taken from reference TRBV2 and TRBJ2-1, is EPEVTQTPSHQVTQMGQEVILRCVPISNHLYFYWYRQILGQKVEFLVSFYNNEISEKSEIFDDQFSVERPDGSNFTLKIRSTKLEDSAMYFCASSAGTLYNEQFFGPGTRLTVL.

The chain joins TRBV5-1 to TRBJ2-5; no reliable D call. Germline assignment: CDR1 SGHRS and CDR2 YFSETQ. V gave up 3 bases and J gave up 5 bases, with 8 bases separating them. The CDR3 is 12 residues long. CDR3 sequence: CASSSPLETQYF. The CDR3 DNA follows: TGCGCCAGCAGCTCCCCCCTTGAGACCCAGTACTTC.

The chain recombines TRBV5-4 with TRBJ1-6, with D perhaps TRBD1 (6 bases). The CDR3 runs to 18 residues. Per germline, CDR1 SGHNT and CDR2 YYREEE (reference sequence). Trimming left V 0 bases short and J 5 bases short, with 18 bases between. CDR3: CASSLGLPTGTNNSPLHF. The CDR3 DNA reads as TGTGCCAGCAGCTTGGGATTGCCAACAGGGACAAATAATTCACCCCTCCACTTT. The whole variable domain, filled in from reference TRBV5-4 and TRBJ1-6, reads ETGVTQSPTHLIKTRGQQVTLRCSSQSGHNTVSWYQQALGQGPQFIFQYYREEENGRGNFPPRFSGLQFPNYSSELNVNALELDDSALYLCASSLGLPTGTNNSPLHFGNGTRLTVT.